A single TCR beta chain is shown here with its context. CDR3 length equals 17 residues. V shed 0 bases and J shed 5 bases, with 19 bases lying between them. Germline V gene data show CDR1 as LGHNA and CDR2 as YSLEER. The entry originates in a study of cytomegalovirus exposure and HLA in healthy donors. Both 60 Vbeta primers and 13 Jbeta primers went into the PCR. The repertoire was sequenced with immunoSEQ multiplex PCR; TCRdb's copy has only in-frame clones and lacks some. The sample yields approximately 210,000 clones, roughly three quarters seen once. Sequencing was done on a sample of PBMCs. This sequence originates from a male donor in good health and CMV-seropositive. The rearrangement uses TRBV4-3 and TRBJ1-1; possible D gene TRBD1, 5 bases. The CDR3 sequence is CASSQDRGIGLTTEAFF. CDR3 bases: TGCGCCAGCAGCCAAGATCGGGGGATAGGCTTGACGACTGAAGCTTTCTTT.